These 9 T cell receptor beta chains were sequenced from one sample in a study of T cell repertoires in cytomegalovirus infection. Their specific antigens are unknown. TCRdb processed the reads anew with MiXCR; each CDR3 protein has one entry. Among a few hundred thousand distinct CDR3 sequences listed, 40% were seen once. The input for sequencing was cultured PBMCs, taken from culture after CMV antigen stimulation. The receptors originated from a human donor in good health (CMV status not recorded). Some clones in this sample may be carry-over from other donors' samples.

The chain is built from TRBV6-2 or TRBV6-3 and TRBJ2-3, with 7 positions matching TRBD2. The CDR3 consists of 14 residues. Germline assignment: CDR1 MNHEY and CDR2 SVGEGT. Trimming at V came to 5 bases and at J to 4 bases, leaving 6 bases not matched to a gene. The CDR3 DNA reads as TGTGCCAGCAGTAAGTGGCGGGAGTCAGATACGCAGTATTTT. Encoded protein: CASSKWRESDTQYF.

The chain couples TRBV28 to TRBJ1-4, with 9 positions matching TRBD1. Germline trimming cut 2 bases from V and 3 bases from J; bases unmatched to any gene: 7. Per germline, CDR1 MDHEN and CDR2 SYDVKM. This CDR3 region has 17 residues. CDR3 bases: TGTGCCAGCAGTTTACCCCGGGACAGGGTGTCTAATGAAAAACTGTTTTTT. Translating gives CASSLPRDRVSNEKLFF.

This chain uses TRBV12-3 or TRBV12-4 with TRBJ2-5; TRBD2 aligns across 9 bases. V lost 2 bases and J lost 5; bases outside the gene matches: 12. This CDR3 spans 17 amino acids. The CDR3 loop reads CASSLRVGGRAGETQYF. As DNA, the CDR3 is TGTGCCAGCAGTTTACGGGTTGGCGGGAGGGCAGGCGAGACCCAGTACTTC.

This clonotype was observed a handful of times. V gene TRBV7-2 combines with J gene TRBJ2-7; D not resolved. The V end lost 2 bases, the J end lost 2 bases, and 13 bases lay between the germline ends. This CDR3 comprises 15 residues. Per the germline V gene, CDR1 is SGHTA and CDR2 is FQGNSA. The CDR3 sequence is CASSLNPALAYEQYF. Written as DNA, the CDR3 is TGTGCCAGCAGCTTAAATCCAGCCCTGGCCTACGAGCAGTACTTC.

The rearrangement uses TRBV7-9 and TRBJ2-7; D might be TRBD1 (5 bases). Germline-derived CDR1 and CDR2 are SEHNR and FQNEAQ (reference sequence). Trimming pared 0 bases from V and 0 bases from J, leaving 6 bases between. The CDR3 is 14 residues long. CDR3 loop: CASSLADNSYEQYF. DNA of the CDR3: TGTGCCAGCAGCTTAGCGGACAACTCCTACGAGCAGTACTTC.

V usage is TRBV7-6 and J usage is TRBJ2-2; no clear D gene. Germline V lookup: CDR1 SGHVS, CDR2 FNYEAQ. The CDR3 totals 13 residues. V lost 5 bases and J lost 6, with 10 bases in between. The CDR3 bases are TGTGCCAGCAGCGACCTAGGGCCCGGGGAGCTGTTTTTT. Amino acids: CASSDLGPGELFF.

The chain uses TRBV20-1 and TRBJ2-1; a possible D gene is TRBD2 (5 bases). This CDR3 has 16 residues. Germline CDR1 reads DFQATT; CDR2 reads SNEGSKA (reference sequence). The ends were cut back, 6 bases at V and 2 bases at J, with 20 bases in the middle. The CDR3 loop reads CSAARRKLTTYNEQFF. The CDR3 nucleotides are TGCAGTGCGGCCAGGAGGAAGTTAACCACCTACAATGAGCAGTTCTTC.

The rearrangement links TRBV7-2 to TRBJ2-3; 12 bases match TRBD2. The CDR3 runs 15 residues. Germline CDR1 is SGHTA and CDR2 is FQGNSA. V lost 4 bases, J lost 13 bases, and 12 bases stayed unmatched. CDR3: CASSSRLAGGPSEYF. The CDR3 bases are TGTGCCAGCAGCTCCCGGCTAGCGGGGGGGCCCAGTGAGTATTTT.

Only a few counts were recorded for this clonotype. V is TRBV7-9 and J is TRBJ2-3; D is possibly TRBD1 (6 bases). The V end lost 4 bases, the J end lost 8 bases, and 13 bases lay between the germline ends. CDR1 is SEHNR and CDR2 is FQNEAQ in the germline V gene (reference sequence). The CDR3 is 13 residues long. The CDR3 protein is CASSSERGGTQYF. The CDR3 coding sequence is TGTGCCAGCAGCTCCGAGCGAGGGGGTACGCAGTATTTT.